A single sample is the source of the 10 T cell receptor beta chains below, sequenced in a study of CD8 T cells in Susac syndrome. Reverse transcription of about 0.45 to 1 ug RNA was carried out with random hexamers. One entry per CDR3 protein results from TCRdb running MiXCR on the immunoSEQ multiplex PCR reads. The sample lists around 200,000 distinct CDR3 sequences, 90% to 95% seen once, with around 0.093% in the top ten. The sequencing sample was made of CD4+ T cells from PBMCs. These receptors all come from a human donor in good health.

This chain joins TRBV18 and TRBJ2-5; D gene uncertain. Germline V lookup: CDR1 KGHSH, CDR2 LQKENI. The germline V and J ends were trimmed by 2 bases and 5 bases, with 12 bases remaining between them. This CDR3 is 14 amino acids long. The CDR3 protein is CASSPGAYRETQYF. For the CDR3, the DNA is TGTGCCAGCTCACCAGGAGCATACCGTGAGACCCAGTACTTC.

The rearrangement uses TRBV6-1 and TRBJ2-5; D possibly corresponds to TRBD1 (5 bases). This CDR3 region has 16 residues. Germline V gene lookup returns CDR1 MNHNS and CDR2 SASEGT. V lost 1 base to trimming and J lost 4 bases, with 16 bases between them. CDR3 bases: TGTGCCAGCAGTGAAGTCTCTCACAGGTTGGGAGAGACCCAGTACTTC. Protein sequence: CASSEVSHRLGETQYF.

The chain couples TRBV5-1 to TRBJ1-4; TRBD1 might be the D (5 bases). From germline, CDR1 is SGHRS and CDR2 YFSETQ. The ends were cut back, 4 bases at V and 5 bases at J, with 15 bases in the middle. The CDR3 runs to 15 residues. DNA of the CDR3: TGCGCCAGCAGCCTAGATCAGGGCTCAAATGAAAAACTGTTTTTT. Its translation is CASSLDQGSNEKLFF. Drawing the rest from reference TRBV5-1 and TRBJ1-4, the complete variable domain is KAGVTQTPRYLIKTRGQQVTLSCSPISGHRSVSWYQQTPGQGLQFLFEYFSETQRNKGNFPGRFSGRQFSNSRSEMNVSTLELGDSALYLCASSLDQGSNEKLFFGSGTQLSVL.

The chain joins TRBV20-1 to TRBJ2-6; D uncertain. V was shortened by 2 bases and J by 1 base, with 6 bases between the two germline ends. Per the germline V gene, CDR1 is DFQATT and CDR2 is SNEGSKA (reference sequence). The CDR3 is 14 amino acids. CDR3 sequence: CSARRLSGANVLTF. The CDR3 bases are TGCAGTGCTAGACGACTGTCTGGGGCCAACGTCCTGACTTTC.

This clonotype appeared once. This chain links TRBV4-3 with TRBJ2-7; D is unclear. V was shortened by 1 base and J by 3 bases, with 7 bases between the two germline ends. CDR3 size: 13 residues. Germline CDR1 LGHNA, CDR2 YSLEER. CDR3 residues: CASSQALYYEQYF. CDR3 sequence (DNA): TGCGCCAGCAGCCAAGCTCTGTACTACGAGCAGTACTTC.

V usage is TRBV30 and J usage is TRBJ1-5; 7 nucleotides line up with TRBD1. The V gene's germline CDR1 is GTSNPN and CDR2 SVGIG (reference sequence). The CDR3 has 14 residues. J was trimmed by 4 bases and V by 3 bases; bases with no gene match: 6. In nucleotides, the CDR3 is TGTGCCTGGAGGGGGGCAGGGGGTAATCAGCCCCAGCATTTT. Protein product: CAWRGAGGNQPQHF. The full variable domain, its missing parts supplied by reference TRBV30 and TRBJ1-5, is SQTIHQWPATLVQPVGSPLSLECTVEGTSNPNLYWYRQAAGRGLQLLFYSVGIGQISSEVPQNLSASRPQDRQFILSSKKLLLSDSGFYLCAWRGAGGNQPQHFGDGTRLSIL.

The V gene is TRBV29-1, the J gene TRBJ1-4; TRBD1 matches at 10 bases. Per germline, CDR1 SQVTM and CDR2 ANQGSEA. V shed 6 bases and J 8 bases; nucleotides not matched to a gene: 6. The CDR3 loop spans 13 amino acids. CDR3 region: CSVAGQGDEKLFF. The CDR3 bases are TGCAGCGTCGCTGGACAGGGGGACGAAAAACTGTTTTTT.

The rearrangement joins TRBV27 to TRBJ2-5, with D unclear. CDR1 and CDR2 from the germline V gene are MNHEY and SMNVEV (reference sequence). Trimming removed 6 bases at V and 9 bases at J, with 26 bases between. CDR3 length: 16 amino acids. CDR3 DNA: TGTGCCAGCAGCACCGCCTTAACCCGGCCAGCCGGGTCCCAGTACTTC. It codes for CASSTALTRPAGSQYF.

The J gene is TRBJ2-3, the V gene TRBV20-1, with D perhaps matching TRBD2 (6 bases). Germline CDR1 is DFQATT and CDR2 is SNEGSKA (reference sequence). This CDR3 is 14 amino acids long. Trimming took 1 base from V and 3 from J, leaving 11 bases between them. The CDR3 reads CSARVAGRTDTQYF. DNA of the CDR3: TGCAGTGCTAGAGTTGCGGGGAGGACAGATACGCAGTATTTT.

This chain joins TRBV20-1 and TRBJ2-1; TRBD2 might be the D (7 bases). The CDR3 extends over 15 amino acids. The V end lost 6 bases, the J end lost 8 bases, and 23 bases lay between the germline ends. Germline-derived CDR1 and CDR2 are DFQATT and SNEGSKA (reference sequence). In DNA form, the CDR3 reads TGCAGTGCAACCCGGGGGGCACGGGCATTCGATGAGCAGTTCTTC. This encodes CSATRGARAFDEQFF.